This T cell receptor (beta chain) was recorded in a study of blood T cell repertoires in COVID-19. About the research overall: The United States, Italy and Spain provided the acute and convalescent COVID-19 samples.

Using immunoSEQ multiplex PCR, the repertoire was profiled, and TCRdb retains in-frame clones only, with some absent. The sample carries about 180,000 clones, about 81% recorded once. The Seattle patients, enrolled during active infection, were followed longitudinally. V dropped 3 bases and J dropped 6 bases, with 11 bases sitting between them. Germline V gene sequence: CDR1 KGHSH, CDR2 LQKENI. The CDR3 has 13 residues. The sequencing input was peripheral blood. The origin of this receptor is a woman aged 80 or over with COVID-19, enrolled during active disease. The chain has TRBV18 and TRBJ1-1; no clear D. The CDR3 nucleotides are TGTGCCAGCTCACCGCCGGGCGGGCCTGAAGCTTTCTTT. Encoded protein: CASSPPGGPEAFF.